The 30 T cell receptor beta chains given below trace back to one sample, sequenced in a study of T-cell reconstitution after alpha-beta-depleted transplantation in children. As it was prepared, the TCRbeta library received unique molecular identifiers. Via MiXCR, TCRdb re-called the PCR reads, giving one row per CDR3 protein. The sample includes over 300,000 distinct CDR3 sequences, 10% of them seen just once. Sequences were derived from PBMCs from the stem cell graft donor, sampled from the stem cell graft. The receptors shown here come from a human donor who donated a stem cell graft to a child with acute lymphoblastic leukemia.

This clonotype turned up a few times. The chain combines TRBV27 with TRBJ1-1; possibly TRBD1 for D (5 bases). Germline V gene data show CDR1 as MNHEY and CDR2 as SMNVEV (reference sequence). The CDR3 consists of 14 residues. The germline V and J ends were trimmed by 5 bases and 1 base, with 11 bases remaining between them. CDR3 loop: CASSPRTKNTEAFF. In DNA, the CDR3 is TGTGCCAGCAGTCCCAGGACAAAGAACACTGAAGCTTTCTTT.

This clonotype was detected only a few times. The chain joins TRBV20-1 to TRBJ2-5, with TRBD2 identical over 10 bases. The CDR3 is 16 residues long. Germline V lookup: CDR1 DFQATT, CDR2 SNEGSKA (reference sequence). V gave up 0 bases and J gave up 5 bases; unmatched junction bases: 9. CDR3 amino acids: CSARDPLAGPLETQYF. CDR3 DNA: TGCAGTGCTAGAGATCCACTAGCGGGGCCTCTGGAGACCCAGTACTTC.

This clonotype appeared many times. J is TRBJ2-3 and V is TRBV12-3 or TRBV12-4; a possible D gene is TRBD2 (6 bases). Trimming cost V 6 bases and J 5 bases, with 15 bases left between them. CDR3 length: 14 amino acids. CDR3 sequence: CASSLGGARDTQYF. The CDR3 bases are TGTGCCAGCAGCCTGGGAGGAGCCAGAGATACGCAGTATTTT.

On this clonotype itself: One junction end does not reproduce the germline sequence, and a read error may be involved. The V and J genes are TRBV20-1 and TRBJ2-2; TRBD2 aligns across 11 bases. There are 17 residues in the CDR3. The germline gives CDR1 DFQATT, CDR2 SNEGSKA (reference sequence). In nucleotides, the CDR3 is TGCTGTGCTAGAGGGACTAGCGGAAGGGGGGACACCGGGGAGCTGTTTTTT. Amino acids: CCARGTSGRGDTGELFF.

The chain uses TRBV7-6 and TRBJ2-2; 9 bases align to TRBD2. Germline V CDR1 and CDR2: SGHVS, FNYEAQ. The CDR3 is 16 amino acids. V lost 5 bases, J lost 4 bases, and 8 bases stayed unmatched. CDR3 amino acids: CASSDPGTSFTGELFF. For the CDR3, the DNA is TGTGCCAGCAGCGATCCCGGGACTAGCTTCACCGGGGAGCTGTTTTTT.

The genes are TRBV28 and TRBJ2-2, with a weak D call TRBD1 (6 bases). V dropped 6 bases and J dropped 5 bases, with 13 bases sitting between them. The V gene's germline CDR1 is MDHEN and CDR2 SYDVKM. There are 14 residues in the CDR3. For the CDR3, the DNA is TGTGCCAGCAGGGGACATGGAGAGACCGGGGAGCTGTTTTTT. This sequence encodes CASRGHGETGELFF.

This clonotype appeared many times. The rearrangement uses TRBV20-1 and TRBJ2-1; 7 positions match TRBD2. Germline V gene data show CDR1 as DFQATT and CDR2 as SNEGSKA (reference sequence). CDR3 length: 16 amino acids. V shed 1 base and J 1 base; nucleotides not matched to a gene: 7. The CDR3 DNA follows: TGCAGTGCTAGAGTGGCTAGCGGAAAATCCTACAATGAGCAGTTCTTC. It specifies CSARVASGKSYNEQFF.

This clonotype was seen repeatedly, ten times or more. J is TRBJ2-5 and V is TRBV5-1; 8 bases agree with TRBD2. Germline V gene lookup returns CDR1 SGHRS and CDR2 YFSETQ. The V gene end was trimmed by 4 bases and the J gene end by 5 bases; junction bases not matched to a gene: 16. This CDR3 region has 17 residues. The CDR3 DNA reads TGCGCCAGCAGCCTAGGTAGAACCCGGACTAGCCGCGAGACCCAGTACTTC. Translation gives CASSLGRTRTSRETQYF.

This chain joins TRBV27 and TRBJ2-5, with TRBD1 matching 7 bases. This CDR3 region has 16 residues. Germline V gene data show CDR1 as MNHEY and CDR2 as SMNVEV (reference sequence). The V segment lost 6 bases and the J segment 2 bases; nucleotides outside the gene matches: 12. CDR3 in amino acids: CASSQALAGGQETQYF. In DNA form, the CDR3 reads TGTGCCAGCAGCCAAGCCTTGGCAGGGGGTCAAGAGACCCAGTACTTC.

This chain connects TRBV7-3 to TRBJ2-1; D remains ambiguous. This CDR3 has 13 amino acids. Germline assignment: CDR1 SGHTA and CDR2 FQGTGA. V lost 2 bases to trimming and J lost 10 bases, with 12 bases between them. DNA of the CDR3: TGTGCCAGCAGCTTATCGGCAAGATCCGAGCAGTTCTTC. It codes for CASSLSARSEQFF.

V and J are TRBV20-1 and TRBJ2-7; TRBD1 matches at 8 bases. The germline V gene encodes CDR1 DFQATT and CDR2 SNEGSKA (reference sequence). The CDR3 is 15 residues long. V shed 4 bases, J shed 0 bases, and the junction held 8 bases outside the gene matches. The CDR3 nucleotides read TGCAGTGCTACTCAACAGGGGGGAAGCTCCTACGAGCAGTACTTC. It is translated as CSATQQGGSSYEQYF.

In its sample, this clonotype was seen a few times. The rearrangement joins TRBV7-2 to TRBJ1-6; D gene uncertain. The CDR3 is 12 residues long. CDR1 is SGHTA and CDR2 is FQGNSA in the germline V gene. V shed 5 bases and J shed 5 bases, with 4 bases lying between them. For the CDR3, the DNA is TGTGCCAGCAGCCTCAATAATTCACCCCTCCACTTT. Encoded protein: CASSLNNSPLHF.

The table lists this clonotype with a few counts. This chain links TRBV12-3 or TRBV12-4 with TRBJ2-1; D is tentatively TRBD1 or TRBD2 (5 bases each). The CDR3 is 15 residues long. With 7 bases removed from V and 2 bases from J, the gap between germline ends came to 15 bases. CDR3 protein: CASNDPGRPYNEQFF. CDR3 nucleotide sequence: TGTGCCAGCAATGATCCAGGGAGACCCTACAATGAGCAGTTCTTC.

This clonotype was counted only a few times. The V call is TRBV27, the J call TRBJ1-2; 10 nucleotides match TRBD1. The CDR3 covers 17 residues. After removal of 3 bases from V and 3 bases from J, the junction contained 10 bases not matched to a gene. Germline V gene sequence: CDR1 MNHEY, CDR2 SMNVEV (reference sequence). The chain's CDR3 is CASSFSGQGPRDYGYTF. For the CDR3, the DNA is TGTGCCAGCAGTTTCTCGGGACAGGGGCCAAGAGACTATGGCTACACCTTC.

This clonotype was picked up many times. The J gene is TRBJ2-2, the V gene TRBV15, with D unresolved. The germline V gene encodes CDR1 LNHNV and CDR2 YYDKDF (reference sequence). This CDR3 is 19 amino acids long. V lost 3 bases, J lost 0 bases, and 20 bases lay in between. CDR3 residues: CATSRSLGSYTPNTGELFF. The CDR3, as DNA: TGTGCCACCAGCAGGTCTTTGGGTTCCTACACCCCGAACACCGGGGAGCTGTTTTTT.

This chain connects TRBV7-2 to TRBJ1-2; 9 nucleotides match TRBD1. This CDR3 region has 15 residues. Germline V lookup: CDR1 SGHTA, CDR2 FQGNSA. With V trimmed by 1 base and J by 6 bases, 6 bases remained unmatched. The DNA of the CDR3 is TGTGCCAGCAGCTTAGACGGACAGGGGACGGATGGCTACACCTTC. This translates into CASSLDGQGTDGYTF. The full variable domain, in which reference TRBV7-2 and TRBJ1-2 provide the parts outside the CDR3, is GAGVSQSPSNKVTEKGKDVELRCDPISGHTALYWYRQSLGQGLEFLIYFQGNSAPDKSGLPSDRFSAERTGGSVSTLTIQRTQQEDSAVYLCASSLDGQGTDGYTFGSGTRLTVV.

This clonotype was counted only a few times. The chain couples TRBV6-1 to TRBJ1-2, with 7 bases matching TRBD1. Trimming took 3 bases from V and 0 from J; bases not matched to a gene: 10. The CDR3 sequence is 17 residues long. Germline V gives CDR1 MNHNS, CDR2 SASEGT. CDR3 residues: CASSDRTGAASNYGYTF. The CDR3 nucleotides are TGTGCCAGCAGTGACAGGACAGGTGCCGCATCTAACTATGGCTACACCTTC.

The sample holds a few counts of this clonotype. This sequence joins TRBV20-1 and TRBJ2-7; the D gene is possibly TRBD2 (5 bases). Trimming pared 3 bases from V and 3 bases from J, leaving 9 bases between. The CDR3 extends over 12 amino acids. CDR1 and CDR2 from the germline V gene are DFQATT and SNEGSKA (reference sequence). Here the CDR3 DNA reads TGCAGTGCTAGGTCGGGGTACTACGAGCAGTACTTC. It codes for CSARSGYYEQYF.

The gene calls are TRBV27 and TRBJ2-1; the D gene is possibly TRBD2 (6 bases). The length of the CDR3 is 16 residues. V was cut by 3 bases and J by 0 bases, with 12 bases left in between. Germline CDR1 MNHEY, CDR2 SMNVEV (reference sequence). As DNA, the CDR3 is TGTGCCAGCAGTTTCTTAGCGGCGAGCTCCTACAATGAGCAGTTCTTC. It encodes CASSFLAASSYNEQFF.

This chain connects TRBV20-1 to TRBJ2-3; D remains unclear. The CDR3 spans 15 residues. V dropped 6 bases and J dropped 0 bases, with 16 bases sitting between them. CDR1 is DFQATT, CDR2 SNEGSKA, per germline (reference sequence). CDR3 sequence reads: CSAAPSSVSTDTQYF. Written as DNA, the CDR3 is TGCAGTGCCGCCCCCTCGAGCGTCAGCACAGATACGCAGTATTTT.

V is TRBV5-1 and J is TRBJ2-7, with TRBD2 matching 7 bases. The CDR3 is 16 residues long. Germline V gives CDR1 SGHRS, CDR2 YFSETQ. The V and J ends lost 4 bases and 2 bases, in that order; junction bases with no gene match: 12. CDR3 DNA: TGCGCCAGCAGCCGAGGAACCCGGGGGGTTACCTACGAGCAGTACTTC. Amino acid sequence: CASSRGTRGVTYEQYF.

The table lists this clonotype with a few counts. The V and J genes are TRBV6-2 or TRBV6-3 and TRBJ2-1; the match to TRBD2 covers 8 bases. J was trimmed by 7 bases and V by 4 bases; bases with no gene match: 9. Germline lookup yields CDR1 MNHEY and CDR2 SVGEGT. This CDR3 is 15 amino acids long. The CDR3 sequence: CASSFPGLDWNEQFF. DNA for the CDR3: TGTGCCAGCAGTTTTCCGGGACTAGACTGGAATGAGCAGTTCTTC.

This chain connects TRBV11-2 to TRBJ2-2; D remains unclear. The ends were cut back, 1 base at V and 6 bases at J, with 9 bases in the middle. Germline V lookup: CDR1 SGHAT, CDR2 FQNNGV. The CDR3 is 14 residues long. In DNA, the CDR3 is TGTGCCAGCAGCTTAGTGGCCAGCCCCGGGGAGCTGTTTTTT. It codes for CASSLVASPGELFF.

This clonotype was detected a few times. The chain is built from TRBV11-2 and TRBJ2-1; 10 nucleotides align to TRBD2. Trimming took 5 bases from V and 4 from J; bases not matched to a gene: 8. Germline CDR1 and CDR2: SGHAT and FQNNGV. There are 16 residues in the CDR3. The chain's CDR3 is CASSPGLAGVYNEQFF. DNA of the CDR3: TGTGCCAGCAGCCCCGGGCTAGCGGGAGTATACAATGAGCAGTTCTTC.

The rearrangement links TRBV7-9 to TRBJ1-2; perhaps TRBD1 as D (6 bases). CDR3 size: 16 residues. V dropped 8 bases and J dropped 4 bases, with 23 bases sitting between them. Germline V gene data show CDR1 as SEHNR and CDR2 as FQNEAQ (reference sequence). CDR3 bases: TGTGCCAGCGGACCCTTCAGGGGCCCTGGAGGCTATGGCTACACCTTC. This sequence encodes CASGPFRGPGGYGYTF.

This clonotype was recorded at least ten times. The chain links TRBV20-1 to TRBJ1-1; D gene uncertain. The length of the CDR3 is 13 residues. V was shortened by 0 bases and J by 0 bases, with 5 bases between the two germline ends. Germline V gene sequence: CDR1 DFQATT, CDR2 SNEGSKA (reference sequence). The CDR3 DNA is TGCAGTGCTAGAGATCGACTGAACACTGAAGCTTTCTTT. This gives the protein CSARDRLNTEAFF.

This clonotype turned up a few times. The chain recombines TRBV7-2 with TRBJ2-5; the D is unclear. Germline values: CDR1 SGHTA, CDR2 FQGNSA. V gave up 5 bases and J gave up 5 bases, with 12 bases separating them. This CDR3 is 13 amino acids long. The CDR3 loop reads CASSRSSVETQYF. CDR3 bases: TGTGCCAGCAGCCGGTCATCGGTGGAGACCCAGTACTTC.

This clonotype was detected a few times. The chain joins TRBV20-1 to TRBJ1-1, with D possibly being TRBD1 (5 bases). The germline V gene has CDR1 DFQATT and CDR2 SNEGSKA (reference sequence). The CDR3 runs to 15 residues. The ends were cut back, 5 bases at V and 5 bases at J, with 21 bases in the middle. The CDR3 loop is CSARAGTTVGTEAFF. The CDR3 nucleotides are TGCAGTGCTCGGGCGGGGACGACCGTCGGGACTGAAGCTTTCTTT.

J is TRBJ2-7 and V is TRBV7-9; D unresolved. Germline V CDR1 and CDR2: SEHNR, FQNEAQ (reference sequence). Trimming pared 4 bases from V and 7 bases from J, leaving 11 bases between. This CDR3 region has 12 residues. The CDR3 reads CASSSTLGEQYF. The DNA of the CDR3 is TGTGCCAGCAGCTCCACTCTTGGGGAGCAGTACTTC.

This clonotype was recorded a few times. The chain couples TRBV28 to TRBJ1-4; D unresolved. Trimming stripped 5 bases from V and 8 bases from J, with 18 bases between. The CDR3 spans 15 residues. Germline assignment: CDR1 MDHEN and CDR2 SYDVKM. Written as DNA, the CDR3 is TGTGCCAGCAGTCCCGGACCCGTCGCTTGGGAAAAACTGTTTTTT. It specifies CASSPGPVAWEKLFF.